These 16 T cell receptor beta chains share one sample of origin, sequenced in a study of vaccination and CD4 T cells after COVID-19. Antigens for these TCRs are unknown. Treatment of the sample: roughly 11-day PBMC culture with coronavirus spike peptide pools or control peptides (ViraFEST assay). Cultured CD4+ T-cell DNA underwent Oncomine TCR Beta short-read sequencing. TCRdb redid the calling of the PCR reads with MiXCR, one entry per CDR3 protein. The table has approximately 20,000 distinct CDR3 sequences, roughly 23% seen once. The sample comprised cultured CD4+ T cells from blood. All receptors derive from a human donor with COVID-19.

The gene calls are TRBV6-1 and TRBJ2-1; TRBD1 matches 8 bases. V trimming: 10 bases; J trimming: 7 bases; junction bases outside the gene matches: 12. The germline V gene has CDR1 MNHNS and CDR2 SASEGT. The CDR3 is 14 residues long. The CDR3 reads CATHYSGQENEQFF. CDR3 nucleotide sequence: TGTGCCACCCATTATTCGGGACAGGAGAATGAGCAGTTCTTC.

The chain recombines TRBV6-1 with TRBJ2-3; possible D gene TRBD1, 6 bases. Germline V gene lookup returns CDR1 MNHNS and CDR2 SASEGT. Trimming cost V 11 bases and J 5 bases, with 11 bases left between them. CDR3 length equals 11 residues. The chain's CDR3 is CAQTGLDTQYF. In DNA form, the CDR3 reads TGTGCCCAAACAGGGTTAGATACGCAGTATTTT.

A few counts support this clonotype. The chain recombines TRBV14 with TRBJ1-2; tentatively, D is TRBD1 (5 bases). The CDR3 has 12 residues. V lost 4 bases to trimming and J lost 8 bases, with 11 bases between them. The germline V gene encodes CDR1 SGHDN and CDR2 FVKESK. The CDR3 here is CASSRGTWGYTF. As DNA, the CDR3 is TGTGCCAGCAGCCGCGGGACGTGGGGCTACACCTTC.

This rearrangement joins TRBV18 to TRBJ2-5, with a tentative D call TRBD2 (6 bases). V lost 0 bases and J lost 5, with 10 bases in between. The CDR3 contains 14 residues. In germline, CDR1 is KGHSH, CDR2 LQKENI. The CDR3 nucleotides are TGTGCCAGCTCACCACCGGGGAGGCTCGAGACCCAGTACTTC. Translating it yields CASSPPGRLETQYF.

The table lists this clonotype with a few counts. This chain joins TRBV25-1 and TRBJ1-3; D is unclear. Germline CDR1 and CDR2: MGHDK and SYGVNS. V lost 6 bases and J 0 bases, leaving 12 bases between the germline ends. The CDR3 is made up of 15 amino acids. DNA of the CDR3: TGTGCCAGCAGCCCCCGAGAACACTCTGGAAACACCATATATTTT. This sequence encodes CASSPREHSGNTIYF.

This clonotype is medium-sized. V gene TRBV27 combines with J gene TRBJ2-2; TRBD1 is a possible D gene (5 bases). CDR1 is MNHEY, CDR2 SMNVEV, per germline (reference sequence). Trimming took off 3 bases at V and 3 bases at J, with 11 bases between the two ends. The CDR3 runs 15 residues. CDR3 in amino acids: CASSFRAGHTGELFF. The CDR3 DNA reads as TGTGCCAGCAGTTTTCGGGCAGGGCACACCGGGGAGCTGTTTTTT.

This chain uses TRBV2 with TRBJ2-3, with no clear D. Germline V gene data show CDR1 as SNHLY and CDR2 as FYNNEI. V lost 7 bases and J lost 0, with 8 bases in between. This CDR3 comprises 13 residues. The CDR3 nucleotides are TGTGCCAGCAAGGGTTATAGCACAGATACGCAGTATTTT. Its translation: CASKGYSTDTQYF.

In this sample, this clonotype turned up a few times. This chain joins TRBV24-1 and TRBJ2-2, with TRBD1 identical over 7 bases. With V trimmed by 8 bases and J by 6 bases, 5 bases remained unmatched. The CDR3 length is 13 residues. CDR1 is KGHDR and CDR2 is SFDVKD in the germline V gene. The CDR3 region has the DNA TGTGCCACCAAGGGGGCGCCGGCCGGGGAGCTGTTTTTT. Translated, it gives CATKGAPAGELFF.

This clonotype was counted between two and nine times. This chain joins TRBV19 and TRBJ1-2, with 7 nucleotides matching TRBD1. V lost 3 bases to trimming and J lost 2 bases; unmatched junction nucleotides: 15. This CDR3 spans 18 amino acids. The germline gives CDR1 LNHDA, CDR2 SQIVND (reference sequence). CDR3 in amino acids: CASSIRPGGQGGNYGYTF. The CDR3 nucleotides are TGTGCCAGTAGTATCCGACCAGGCGGCCAGGGGGGAAACTATGGCTACACCTTC.

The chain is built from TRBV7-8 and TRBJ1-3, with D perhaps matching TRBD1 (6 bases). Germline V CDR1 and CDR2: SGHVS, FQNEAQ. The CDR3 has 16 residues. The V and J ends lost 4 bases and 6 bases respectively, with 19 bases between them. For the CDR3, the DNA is TGTGCCAGCAGCTCCCCCGACCCAGGGGCCGCAAACACCATATATTTT. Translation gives CASSSPDPGAANTIYF. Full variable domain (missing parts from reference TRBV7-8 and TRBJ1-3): GAGVSQSPRYKVAKRGQDVALRCDPISGHVSLFWYQQALGQGPEFLTYFQNEAQLDKSGLPSDRFFAERPEGSVSTLKIQRTQQEDSAVYLCASSSPDPGAANTIYFGEGSWLTVV.

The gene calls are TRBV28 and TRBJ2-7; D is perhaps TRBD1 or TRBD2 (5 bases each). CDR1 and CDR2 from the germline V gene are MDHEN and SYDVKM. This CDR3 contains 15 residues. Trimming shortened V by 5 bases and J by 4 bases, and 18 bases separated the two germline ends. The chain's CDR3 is CASSLPGTGRYEQYF. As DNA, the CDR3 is TGTGCCAGCAGTCTCCCCGGGACGGGGCGATACGAGCAGTACTTC. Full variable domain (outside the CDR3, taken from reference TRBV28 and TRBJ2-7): DVKVTQSSRYLVKRTGEKVFLECVQDMDHENMFWYRQDPGLGLRLIYFSYDVKMKEKGDIPEGYSVSREKKERFSLILESASTNQTSMYLCASSLPGTGRYEQYFGPGTRLTVT.

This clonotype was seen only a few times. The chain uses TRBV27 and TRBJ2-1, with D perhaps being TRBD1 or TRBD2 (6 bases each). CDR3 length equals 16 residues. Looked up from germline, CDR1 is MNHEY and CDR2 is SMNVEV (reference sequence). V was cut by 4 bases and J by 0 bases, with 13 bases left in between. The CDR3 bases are TGTGCCAGCAGTTACCGCGGGACAAACTCCTACAATGAGCAGTTCTTC. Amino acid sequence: CASSYRGTNSYNEQFF.

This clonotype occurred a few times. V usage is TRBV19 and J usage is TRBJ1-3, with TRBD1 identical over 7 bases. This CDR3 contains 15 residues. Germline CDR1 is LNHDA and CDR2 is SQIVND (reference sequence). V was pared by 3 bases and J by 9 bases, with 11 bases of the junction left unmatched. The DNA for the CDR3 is TGTGCCAGTAGTATTTTGGGACAGAATGCCCCCACCATATATTTT. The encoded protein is CASSILGQNAPTIYF.

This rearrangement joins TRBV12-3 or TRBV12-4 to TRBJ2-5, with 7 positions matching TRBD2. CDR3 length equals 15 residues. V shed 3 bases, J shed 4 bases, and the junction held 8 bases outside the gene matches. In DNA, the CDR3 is TGTGCCAGCAGTTTTCGATCTAGCGGTGGAGAGACCCAGTACTTC. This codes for CASSFRSSGGETQYF.

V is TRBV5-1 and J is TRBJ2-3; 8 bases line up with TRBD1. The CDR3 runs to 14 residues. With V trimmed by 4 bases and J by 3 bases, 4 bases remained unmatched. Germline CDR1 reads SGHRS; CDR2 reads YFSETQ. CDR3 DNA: TGCGCCAGCAGCCCTACAGGGGGGACAGATACGCAGTATTTT. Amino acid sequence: CASSPTGGTDTQYF.

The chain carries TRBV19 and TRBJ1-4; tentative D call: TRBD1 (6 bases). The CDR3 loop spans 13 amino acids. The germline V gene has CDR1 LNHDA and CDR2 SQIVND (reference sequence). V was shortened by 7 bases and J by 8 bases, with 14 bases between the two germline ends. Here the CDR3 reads CASTRGMREKLFF. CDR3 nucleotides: TGTGCCAGTACCAGGGGAATGAGGGAAAAACTGTTTTTT. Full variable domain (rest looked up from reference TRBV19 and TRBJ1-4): DGGITQSPKYLFRKEGQNVTLSCEQNLNHDAMYWYRQDPGQGLRLIYYSQIVNDFQKGDIAEGYSVSREKKESFPLTVTSAQKNPTAFYLCASTRGMREKLFFGSGTQLSVL.